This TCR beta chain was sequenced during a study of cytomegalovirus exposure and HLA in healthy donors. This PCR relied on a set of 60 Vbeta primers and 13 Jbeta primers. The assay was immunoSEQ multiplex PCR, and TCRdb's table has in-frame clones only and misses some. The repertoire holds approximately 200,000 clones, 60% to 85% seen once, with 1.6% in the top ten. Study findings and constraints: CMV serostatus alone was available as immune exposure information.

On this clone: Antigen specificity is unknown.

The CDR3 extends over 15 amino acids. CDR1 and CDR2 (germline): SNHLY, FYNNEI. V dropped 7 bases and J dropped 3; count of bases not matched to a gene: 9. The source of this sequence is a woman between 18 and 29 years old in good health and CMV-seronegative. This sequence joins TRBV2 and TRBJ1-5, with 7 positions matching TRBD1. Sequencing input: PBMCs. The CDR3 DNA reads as TGTGCCAGCACTGGGGCAGGGGGAAACAATCAGCCCCAGCATTTT. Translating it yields CASTGAGGNNQPQHF.